A single sample is the source of the 30 T cell receptor beta chains below, sequenced in a study of shared clonotypes between healthy human individuals. Here immunoSEQ multiplex PCR was the method, and the copy in TCRdb shows in-frame clones only, minus some. The sample has about 1.4 million clones, 96% seen once; the top ten hold 1% to 1.5%. Specimen: naive CD4+ T cells sorted from blood. Subset reported: CD45RA+ positively selected. The receptors originated from a man aged 25-45 years in good health.

The V call is TRBV9, the J call TRBJ1-3; D is undetermined. The CDR3 has 14 residues. The germline CDR1 and CDR2 sequences are SGDLS and YYNGEE. V gave up 3 bases and J gave up 1 base, with 8 bases separating them. This chain's CDR3 is CASSGDLSGNTIYF. The CDR3 bases are TGTGCCAGCAGCGGGGATTTATCTGGAAACACCATATATTTT.

The rearrangement uses TRBV15 and TRBJ2-4, with a tentative D call TRBD1 (5 bases). This CDR3 has 14 amino acids. Germline V CDR1 and CDR2: LNHNV, YYDKDF (reference sequence). V was pared by 3 bases and J by 8 bases, with 14 bases between. This chain's CDR3 is CATSRIQVGYIQYF. DNA of the CDR3: TGTGCCACCAGCAGGATACAGGTGGGGTACATTCAGTACTTC.

V usage is TRBV4-1 and J usage is TRBJ2-1, with TRBD2 matching over 13 bases. The CDR3 is 16 residues long. Germline CDR1 MGHRA, CDR2 YSYEKL. Losses at the gene ends were 1 base for V and 8 bases for J; bases not matched to a gene: 5. The CDR3 is CASSQAHGLAGDEQFF. In DNA form, the CDR3 reads TGCGCCAGCAGCCAAGCACACGGACTAGCGGGAGATGAGCAGTTCTTC.

The V call is TRBV9, the J call TRBJ2-1, with D unresolved. Trimming pared 3 bases from V and 0 bases from J, leaving 10 bases between. Germline assignment: CDR1 SGDLS and CDR2 YYNGEE. This CDR3 spans 15 amino acids. The DNA for the CDR3 is TGTGCCAGCAGCGCCCAACTTGACTCCTACAATGAGCAGTTCTTC. As protein: CASSAQLDSYNEQFF.

This clone was found once. The V gene is TRBV28, the J gene TRBJ1-1; no clear D gene. Germline assignment: CDR1 MDHEN and CDR2 SYDVKM. The CDR3 is made up of 12 amino acids. Trimming left V 2 bases short and J 10 bases short, with 11 bases between. CDR3 region: CASSLVQDGAFF. The CDR3 nucleotides are TGTGCCAGCAGTTTAGTCCAGGATGGAGCTTTCTTT.

The chain couples TRBV28 to TRBJ1-5; D is ambiguous. The CDR3 consists of 17 residues. The germline V and J ends were trimmed by 5 bases and 4 bases, with 21 bases remaining between them. Germline CDR1 MDHEN, CDR2 SYDVKM. The CDR3 protein is CASSPQEGMQENQPQHF. CDR3 DNA: TGTGCCAGCAGTCCCCAAGAAGGGATGCAGGAGAATCAGCCCCAGCATTTT.

V is TRBV15 and J is TRBJ2-2; TRBD2 matches at 10 bases. CDR1 is LNHNV and CDR2 is YYDKDF in the germline V gene (reference sequence). The junction had 10 bases not matched to a gene; V was cut back by 2 bases and J by 1 base. The CDR3 contains 19 residues. CDR3: CATSRHQRLAGLNTGELFF. In DNA, the CDR3 is TGTGCCACCAGCAGACACCAAAGACTAGCGGGCTTGAACACCGGGGAGCTGTTTTTT.

This chain uses TRBV5-1 with TRBJ2-1, with TRBD1 identical over 7 bases. Germline V gene lookup returns CDR1 SGHRS and CDR2 YFSETQ. The length of the CDR3 is 14 residues. With 4 bases clipped from V and 7 bases from J, the junction kept 8 bases outside the gene matches. The CDR3 protein is CASSVSGGWNEQFF. CDR3 coding DNA: TGCGCCAGCAGCGTATCAGGGGGTTGGAATGAGCAGTTCTTC. Variable domain in full (rest from reference TRBV5-1 and TRBJ2-1): KAGVTQTPRYLIKTRGQQVTLSCSPISGHRSVSWYQQTPGQGLQFLFEYFSETQRNKGNFPGRFSGRQFSNSRSEMNVSTLELGDSALYLCASSVSGGWNEQFFGPGTRLTVL.

The V call is TRBV5-1, the J call TRBJ1-1; a possible D gene is TRBD1 (6 bases). This CDR3 is 14 amino acids long. CDR1 is SGHRS and CDR2 is YFSETQ in the germline V gene. V was shortened by 4 bases and J by 5 bases, with 15 bases between the two germline ends. The DNA for the CDR3 is TGCGCCAGCAGCACGGGGGGCGCAGGGACTGAAGCTTTCTTT. Amino acid sequence: CASSTGGAGTEAFF.

The chain uses TRBV14 and TRBJ2-5; D remains ambiguous. The V gene lost 3 bases and the J gene lost 2 bases, with 10 bases spanning the gap. Germline-derived CDR1 and CDR2 are SGHDN and FVKESK. CDR3 length equals 14 residues. CDR3 DNA: TGTGCCAGCAGCCATCAAGGGTGGCAAGAGACCCAGTACTTC. It is translated as CASSHQGWQETQYF.

Only one count was recorded for this clone. The chain links TRBV10-3 to TRBJ1-3; 7 bases line up with TRBD1. This CDR3 is 18 amino acids long. V shed 6 bases and J 1 base; nucleotides not matched to a gene: 15. Germline values: CDR1 ENHRY, CDR2 SYGVKD. CDR3 loop: CAISPSTGRIGSGNTIYF. CDR3 DNA: TGTGCCATCAGCCCCTCGACAGGGCGTATTGGGTCTGGAAACACCATATATTTT.

The table lists this clone with a count of one. The chain has TRBV9 and TRBJ2-2, with a possible D match to TRBD1 (6 bases). Germline CDR1 and CDR2: SGDLS and YYNGEE. Trimming removed 2 bases from V and 6 bases from J, with 14 bases in between. The CDR3 covers 15 residues. CDR3 sequence reads: CASSVGGVYPGELFF. The DNA for the CDR3 is TGTGCCAGCAGCGTTGGGGGCGTCTATCCCGGGGAGCTGTTTTTT.

This clone was seen once. The V call is TRBV18, the J call TRBJ2-1, with D perhaps TRBD1 or TRBD2 (5 bases each). Trimming left V 5 bases short and J 9 bases short, with 23 bases between. From germline, CDR1 is KGHSH and CDR2 LQKENI. The length of the CDR3 is 16 residues. In DNA, the CDR3 is TGTGCCAGCTCAAAGAGCGCTGGGACCCTGAGGTCTGAGCAGTTCTTC. Protein product: CASSKSAGTLRSEQFF.

This clone was observed a single time. The chain is built from TRBV5-1 and TRBJ1-2, with 7 nucleotides matching TRBD1. Trimming cost V 0 bases and J 8 bases; bases outside gene matches: 4. Germline V gene lookup returns CDR1 SGHRS and CDR2 YFSETQ. This CDR3 has 13 amino acids. CDR3 amino acids: CASSLDDRVGYTF. The CDR3 DNA sequence: TGCGCCAGCAGCTTGGATGACAGGGTAGGCTACACCTTC.

The count of this clone is one. This sequence joins TRBV27 and TRBJ1-3; D unresolved. The CDR3 is made up of 15 amino acids. Germline V lookup: CDR1 MNHEY, CDR2 SMNVEV (reference sequence). Trimming stripped 4 bases from V and 2 bases from J, with 12 bases between. This CDR3 reads CASSSLFRPGNTIYF. Written as DNA, the CDR3 is TGTGCCAGCAGTTCCCTATTCCGACCTGGAAACACCATATATTTT.

A note on this clone: A junction end diverges from the germline sequence, so it may reflect a read error. The V call is TRBV7-7, the J call TRBJ2-1, with 11 bases that match TRBD2. This CDR3 contains 16 residues. Germline loops: CDR1 SSHAT, CDR2 FNYEAQ (reference sequence). DNA for the CDR3: TGTGCTAGCAGCTTAGGGCTAGCGGGAGGAGGTCATGAGCAGTTCTTC. It yields the protein CASSLGLAGGGHEQFF. The full variable domain, its missing parts supplied by reference TRBV7-7 and TRBJ2-1, is GAGVSQSPRYKVTKRGQDVTLRCDPISSHATLYWYQQALGQGPEFLTYFNYEAQPDKSGLPSDRFSAERPEGSISTLTIQRTEQRDSAMYRCASSLGLAGGGHEQFFGPGTRLTVL.

The gene calls are TRBV14 and TRBJ2-7, with 12 bases matching TRBD2. This CDR3 spans 16 amino acids. Trimming cost V 4 bases and J 4 bases; bases outside gene matches: 8. Germline V CDR1 and CDR2: SGHDN, FVKESK. The CDR3 DNA sequence: TGTGCCAGCAGCCCCAAACTAGCGGGAGGTAGTTACGAGCAGTACTTC. Translating gives CASSPKLAGGSYEQYF.

The CDR3 here is CASSLPGMNTEAFF. As DNA, the CDR3 is TGTGCCAGTAGCCTTCCTGGAATGAACACTGAAGCTTTCTTT. This chain joins TRBV19 and TRBJ1-1; unclear D gene. Germline V lookup: CDR1 LNHDA, CDR2 SQIVND (reference sequence). V was clipped by 6 bases and J by 0 bases, with 11 bases between them. This CDR3 spans 14 amino acids.

The CDR3 nucleotides are TGTGCCAGCAATTGGGATCCTGCCGGGAACGAGCAGTACTTC. Translated: CASNWDPAGNEQYF. The chain combines TRBV6-1 with TRBJ2-7; D might be TRBD2 (5 bases). Looked up from germline, CDR1 is MNHNS and CDR2 is SASEGT. V was shortened by 7 bases and J by 5 bases, with 18 bases between the two germline ends. This CDR3 is built from 14 residues.

The chain links TRBV5-1 to TRBJ2-2, with 7 bases fitting TRBD1. This CDR3 region has 15 residues. V dropped 4 bases and J dropped 1; count of bases not matched to a gene: 4. The germline V gene encodes CDR1 SGHRS and CDR2 YFSETQ. CDR3: CASSQRTGNTGELFF. CDR3 nucleotides: TGCGCCAGCAGCCAAAGGACAGGGAACACCGGGGAGCTGTTTTTT.

The chain has TRBV7-2 and TRBJ2-7, with unresolved D. The length of the CDR3 is 15 residues. Between the trimmed V and J ends, which lost 4 bases and 6 bases, there was a span of 19 bases. Germline CDR1 reads SGHTA; CDR2 reads FQGNSA. The DNA of the CDR3 is TGTGCCAGCAGCTACGACAAGTTCGGTCTCGGCGAGCAGTACTTC. It yields the protein CASSYDKFGLGEQYF.

J is TRBJ2-7 and V is TRBV29-1; no definite D call. The CDR3 has 14 residues. V was shortened by 6 bases and J by 0 bases, with 15 bases between the two germline ends. Germline CDR1 SQVTM, CDR2 ANQGSEA. The DNA of the CDR3 is TGCAGCGTCCCCTCCCGAAGCAGCTCCTACGAGCAGTACTTC. This codes for CSVPSRSSSYEQYF.

Concerning this clone itself: Different DNA sequences within this sample yield the same CDR3. CDR3 protein: CASSFDRGNTGELFF. In nucleotides, the CDR3 is TGTGCCAGCAGTTTCGACAGGGGTAACACCGGGGAGCTGTTTTTT. The chain is built from TRBV7-2 and TRBJ2-2; 8 nucleotides agree with TRBD1. The CDR3 extends over 15 amino acids. Germline V lookup: CDR1 SGHTA, CDR2 FQGNSA. Germline trimming cut 6 bases from V and 2 bases from J; bases unmatched to any gene: 5.

V usage is TRBV28 and J usage is TRBJ1-2, with D maybe TRBD1 (6 bases). The CDR3 runs to 15 residues. Trimming took off 7 bases at V and 4 bases at J, with 19 bases between the two ends. Germline assignment: CDR1 MDHEN and CDR2 SYDVKM. CDR3 nucleotide sequence: TGTGCCAGCACCCTGAAGGGGGTTGAGGTCTATGGCTACACCTTC. It encodes CASTLKGVEVYGYTF.

This chain connects TRBV18 to TRBJ1-5, with D maybe TRBD1 (6 bases). V dropped 3 bases and J dropped 6 bases, with 15 bases sitting between them. This CDR3 contains 15 residues. Germline CDR1 reads KGHSH; CDR2 reads LQKENI. The CDR3 nucleotides read TGTGCCAGCTCACCCGACGTTGGGGGCGGTCAGCCCCAGCATTTT. Translation gives CASSPDVGGGQPQHF.

About this clone itself: The identical CDR3 is also encoded by other nucleotide sequences in the sample. This sequence joins TRBV5-4 and TRBJ2-7; D gene unclear. Trimming took 1 base from V and 3 from J, leaving 5 bases between them. The CDR3 is 12 residues long. Germline values: CDR1 SGHNT, CDR2 YYREEE (reference sequence). Here the CDR3 reads CASSLRNYEQYF. Written as DNA, the CDR3 is TGTGCCAGCAGCTTGCGGAACTACGAGCAGTACTTC.

The chain recombines TRBV7-2 with TRBJ2-2; either TRBD1 or TRBD2 may supply D (5 bases each). V was pared by 4 bases and J by 5 bases, with 11 bases between. The CDR3 spans 14 residues. CDR1 and CDR2 from the germline V gene are SGHTA and FQGNSA. CDR3 loop: CASSWLGTTGELFF. Written as DNA, the CDR3 is TGTGCCAGCAGCTGGCTAGGGACGACCGGGGAGCTGTTTTTT.

This chain uses TRBV19 with TRBJ2-1, with 7 bases fitting TRBD2. Germline V CDR1 and CDR2: LNHDA, SQIVND (reference sequence). CDR3 length equals 17 residues. V lost 5 bases, J lost 7 bases, and 17 bases stayed unmatched. CDR3 sequence (DNA): TGTGCCAGTAGTCCGGCCCGGACGGGAGGCTTCCTAAATGAGCAGTTCTTC. This sequence encodes CASSPARTGGFLNEQFF.

This clone was picked up one time. The CDR3 nucleotides read TGTGCCAGCAGTGAACGGTCGGGGTTCTCTGGAAACACCATATATTTT. Its protein product is CASSERSGFSGNTIYF. The chain uses TRBV2 and TRBJ1-3; D not certain. Germline CDR1 and CDR2: SNHLY and FYNNEI. V dropped 2 bases and J dropped 0 bases, with 11 bases sitting between them. This CDR3 is 16 amino acids long.

CDR3 sequence: CASWTGITEAFF. The CDR3 DNA is TGTGCCAGCTGGACGGGGATCACTGAAGCTTTCTTT. This chain connects TRBV28 to TRBJ1-1; D not resolved. CDR3 length: 12 residues. Germline CDR1 MDHEN, CDR2 SYDVKM. Trimming took 8 bases from V and 4 from J, leaving 11 bases between them.